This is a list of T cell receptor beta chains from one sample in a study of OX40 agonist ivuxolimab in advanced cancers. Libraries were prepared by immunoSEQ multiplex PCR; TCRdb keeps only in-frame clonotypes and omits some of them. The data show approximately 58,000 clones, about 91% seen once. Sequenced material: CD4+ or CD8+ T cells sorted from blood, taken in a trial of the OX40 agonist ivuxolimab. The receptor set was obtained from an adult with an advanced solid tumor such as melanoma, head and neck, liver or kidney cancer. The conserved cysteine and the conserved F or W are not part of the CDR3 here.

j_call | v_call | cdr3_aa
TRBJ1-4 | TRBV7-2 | ASSLRGAAGEKLF
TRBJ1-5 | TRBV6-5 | ASKTGTYSNQPQH
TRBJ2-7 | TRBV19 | ASKPTGGTYEQY
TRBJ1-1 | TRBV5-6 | ASSPAGRGMNTEAF
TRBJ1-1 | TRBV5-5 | ASSFEPNTEAF
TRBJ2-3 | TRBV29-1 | SVDLPSGSDTQY
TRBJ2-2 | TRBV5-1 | ASSLGQGSNTGELF
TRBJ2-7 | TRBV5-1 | ASSLLSSGIREQY
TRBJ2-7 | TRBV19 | ASSPRASERLEQY
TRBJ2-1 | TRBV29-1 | SVDPGQFSYNEQF
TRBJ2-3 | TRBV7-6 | ASSRNAGTDTQY
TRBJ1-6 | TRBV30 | AWSVNNSPLH
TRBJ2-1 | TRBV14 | ASSQEIREGRWNEQF
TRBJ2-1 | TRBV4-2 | ASSQAEIAGGSYNEQF
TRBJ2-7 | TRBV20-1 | SASEQY
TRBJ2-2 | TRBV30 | AWRFGAPQRTGELF
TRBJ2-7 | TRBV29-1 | SVYSGIEQY
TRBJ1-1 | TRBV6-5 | ASSLPDRDAF
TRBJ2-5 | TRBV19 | ASSIDLGLLETQY
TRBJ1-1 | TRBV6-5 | ASRRDGNTEAF
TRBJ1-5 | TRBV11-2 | ASSLVRGRDQPQH
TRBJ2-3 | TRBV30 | AWSFHRSGPSGDTQY
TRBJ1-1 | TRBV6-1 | ASSQTGLNTEAF
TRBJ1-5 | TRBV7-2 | ASSLGAGYNQPQH
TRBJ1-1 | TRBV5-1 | ASSLGLNTEAF
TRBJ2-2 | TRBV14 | ATRKTGTANTGELF
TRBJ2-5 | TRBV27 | ASSLSRGLKTQY
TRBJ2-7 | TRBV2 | ASTGQGSAYEQY
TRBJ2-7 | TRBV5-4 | ASSLGSGNYEQY
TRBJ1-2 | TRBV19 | ASSIDPYSGVYGYT
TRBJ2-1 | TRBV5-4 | ASSAPGLQNNEQF
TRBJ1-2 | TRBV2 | ASSEQGQVNYGYT
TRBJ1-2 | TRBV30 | AWSLASGGYT
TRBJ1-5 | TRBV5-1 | ASSYQGGNQPQH
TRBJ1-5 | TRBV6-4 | ASSEQTGQPQH
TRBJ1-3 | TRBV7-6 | ASSSKQGGTGNTIY
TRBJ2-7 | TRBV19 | ASGSGSSYEQY
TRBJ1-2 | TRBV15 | ATSSDRGRVYGYT
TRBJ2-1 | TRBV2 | ASSEMASGRWVEQF
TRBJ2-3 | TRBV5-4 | ASSLDGSGRSQY
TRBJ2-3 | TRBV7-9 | ASSSGLATDTQY
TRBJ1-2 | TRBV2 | ASSELRENGYT
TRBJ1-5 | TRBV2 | ASSDGQRNQPQH
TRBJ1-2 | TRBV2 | ASSKDSYYGYT
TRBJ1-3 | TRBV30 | AWSARGHSGNTIY
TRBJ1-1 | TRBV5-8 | ASSLYTGGITEAF
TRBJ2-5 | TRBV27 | ASSLSTVGPLGETQY
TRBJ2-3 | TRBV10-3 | AISEVPTGDTQY
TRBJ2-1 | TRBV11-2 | ASSLGGSSYNEQF
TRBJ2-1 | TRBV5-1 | ASSLAPGGLGSYNEQF